This is a list of T cell receptor beta chains from one sample in a study of blood T cell repertoires in COVID-19. TCRdb keeps only in-frame clones here, not all; method: immunoSEQ multiplex PCR. The sample has 540,000 or so clones; approximately 91% are singletons. The source material was peripheral blood. The receptor set was obtained from a woman aged 45 to 65 with COVID-19, enrolled during active disease. The CDR3 runs from the conserved cysteine through the conserved F or W. The order of the fields is D gene, clone size, J gene, V gene, CDR3 DNA, CDR3 protein. D genes are given only for firm matches. Clone size is not always given. Where it is, it says once, few, many or a class for expanded clones.

. | . | TRBJ2-5 | TRBV5-8 | TGTGCCAGCCTCGAGGGAGGCGGGGAGACCCAGTACTTC | CASLEGGGETQYF
. | . | TRBJ2-2 | TRBV9 | TGTGCCAGCAGCGTAGGAGCATTCACCGGGGAGCTGTTTTTT | CASSVGAFTGELFF
. | . | TRBJ1-3 | TRBV9 | TGTGCCAGCAGCGTAGGGGGAGATCTTGGAAACACCATATATTTT | CASSVGGDLGNTIYF
. | . | TRBJ2-3 | TRBV12-5 | TGTGCTAGTGGCATCAGCACAGATACGCAGTATTTT | CASGISTDTQYF
. | . | TRBJ1-1 | TRBV15 | TGTGCCACCTCTCCGCTTATGACGGGCACTGAAGCTTTCTTT | CATSPLMTGTEAFF
. | . | TRBJ2-1 | TRBV29-1 | TGCAGCGTTGAAAGGGGGGGGAATGAGCAGTTCTTC | CSVERGGNEQFF
. | once | TRBJ1-1 | TRBV7-7 | TGTGCCAGCAGCTTAACCCCGAGCGCTGAAGCTTTCTTT | CASSLTPSAEAFF
. | . | TRBJ2-7 | TRBV5-4 | TGTGCCAGCAGCCTCGGGAGTTTGGGAAGCTCCTACGAGCAGTACTTC | CASSLGSLGSSYEQYF
TRBD1 | . | TRBJ2-1 | TRBV24-1 | TGTGCCACCAGTGACCCTGGACAGGGTACCCACAATGAGCAGTTCTTC | CATSDPGQGTHNEQFF
. | . | TRBJ1-2 | TRBV24-1 | TGTGCCACCAGTGATGTCAGAAGCTATGGCTACACCTTC | CATSDVRSYGYTF
. | . | TRBJ2-1 | TRBV6-5 | TGTGCCAGCAGTTATGATCTAGCCTCCCAAAATGAGCAGTTCTTC | CASSYDLASQNEQFF
TRBD2 | . | TRBJ2-2 | TRBV2 | TGTGCCAGCATAATGGGGCCTAGCGGGGGCGGGGAGCTGTTTTTT | CASIMGPSGGGELFF
. | . | TRBJ2-7 | TRBV2 | TGTGCCAGCAGTGTGCGAGGGTCCGAGCAGTACTTC | CASSVRGSEQYF
TRBD1 | . | TRBJ2-7 | TRBV3-1/TRBV3-2 | TGTGCCAGCAGCCAAGGGGGGACAGGGGGTGACGAGCAGTACTTC | CASSQGGTGGDEQYF
TRBD2 | . | TRBJ2-1 | TRBV10-2 | TGCGCCAGCAGTGCGGCGGGGGGGCCGGTAAATGAGCAGTTCTTC | CASSAAGGPVNEQFF
. | . | TRBJ1-5 | TRBV15 | TGTGCCACCAGCTCCCGGACAGAGAGTATCAATCAGCCCCAGCATTTT | CATSSRTESINQPQHF
. | . | TRBJ2-2 | TRBV5-1 | TGCGCCAGCAGCTTCCCGGAGTCGAACACCGGGGAGCTGTTTTTT | CASSFPESNTGELFF
. | . | TRBJ1-1 | TRBV28 | TGTGCCAGCAGTTTGGCCTCCGAACCTGAAGCTTTCTTT | CASSLASEPEAFF
TRBD1 | . | TRBJ1-1 | TRBV2 | TGTGCCAGCCAAGCCCCCCTCGCAGGGGGCGTAACTGAAGCTTTCTTT | CASQAPLAGGVTEAFF
. | once | TRBJ2-2 | TRBV11-3 | TGTGCCAGCAGCTTAGAGGGGGGGCACTCGTACGCCGGGGAGCTGTTTTTT | CASSLEGGHSYAGELFF
. | . | TRBJ1-2 | TRBV7-9 | TGTGCCAGCAGCTTAGGTGGGACACAATCTAACTATGGCTACACCTTC | CASSLGGTQSNYGYTF
. | once | TRBJ1-2 | TRBV6-6 | TGTGCCAGCAGTTACGAGGGACAACCGTTCAACTATGGCTACACCTTC | CASSYEGQPFNYGYTF
. | . | TRBJ1-1 | TRBV9 | TGTGCCAGCAGCGGTGGAGGGAACACTGAAGCTTTCTTT | CASSGGGNTEAFF
. | once | TRBJ1-5 | TRBV2 | TGTGCCAGCAGACAGTTTAGCAATCAGCCCCAGCATTTT | CASRQFSNQPQHF
TRBD1 | . | TRBJ2-7 | TRBV7-6 | TGTGCCAGCAGCCCTAGCCGGGACAGGGGGCGAACGCTTTACGAGCAGTACTTC | CASSPSRDRGRTLYEQYF
. | . | TRBJ1-3 | TRBV28 | TGTGCCAGCAGTTTAACGCCTAGCTCTGGAAACACCATATATTTT | CASSLTPSSGNTIYF
TRBD1 | . | TRBJ2-7 | TRBV11-2 | TGTGCCAGCAGCCCAGGACAGGGCTTGGGTGAGCAGTACTTC | CASSPGQGLGEQYF
. | . | TRBJ2-5 | TRBV27 | TGTGCCAGCAGACCCCTAGGGGGTGATGAGACCCAGTACTTC | CASRPLGGDETQYF
. | . | TRBJ1-4 | TRBV4-1 | TGCGCCAGCAGCCAACCGATCAGGGGAAGCTATTTGCTGGGAGCTAATGAAAAACTGTTTTTT | CASSQPIRGSYLLGANEKLFF
. | . | TRBJ1-3 | TRBV18 | TGTGCCAGCTCACCATCGGGGGGATCTGGAAACACCATATATTTT | CASSPSGGSGNTIYF
. | . | TRBJ2-7 | TRBV5-4 | TGTGCCAGCAGCTTCGCCGGGGAAACCTCCTACTACGAGCAGTACTTC | CASSFAGETSYYEQYF
TRBD2 | . | TRBJ2-7 | TRBV5-1 | TGCGCCAGCAGCTTTGGAGCGGGGGAGAATCCCTACGAGCAGTACTTC | CASSFGAGENPYEQYF
. | . | TRBJ1-2 | TRBV28 | TGTGCCAGCAGTCCACGCCCCCGATCGGACAGCTTCTATGGCTACACCTTC | CASSPRPRSDSFYGYTF
. | few | TRBJ2-7 | TRBV6-1 | TGTGCCAGCAGTGAAGAACCCAGGTCCTACGAGCAGTACTTC | CASSEEPRSYEQYF
. | few | TRBJ2-7 | TRBV5-1 | TGCGCCAGCAGCTTGGCACCCCAGGGTACCTACGAGCAGTACTTC | CASSLAPQGTYEQYF
. | once | TRBJ1-5 | TRBV12-3/TRBV12-4 | TGTGCCAGCAGTGGGCAGGGGAATCAGCCCCAGCATTTT | CASSGQGNQPQHF
. | . | TRBJ2-1 | TRBV19 | TGTGCCAGTAGTGTCCTGACAGGTTACAATGAGCAGTTCTTC | CASSVLTGYNEQFF
TRBD2 | once | TRBJ2-4 | TRBV5-1 | TGCGCCAGCAGCCAAAGGACTAGCGGGGAGATTCAGTACTTC | CASSQRTSGEIQYF
TRBD1 | . | TRBJ2-7 | TRBV11-2 | TGTGCCAGCAGCTTGCAGGGGGCATATACCTCTCTGACCTACGAGCAGTACTTC | CASSLQGAYTSLTYEQYF
. | . | TRBJ1-5 | TRBV4-1 | TGCGCCAGCAGCCAAGATTCCCCCGTCCGGGGTGGGCCCCAGCATTTT | CASSQDSPVRGGPQHF
. | . | TRBJ1-1 | TRBV19 | TGTGCCAGTAGTGTTTCCCGGGACACCTTTGAAGCTTTCTTT | CASSVSRDTFEAFF
. | . | TRBJ2-1 | TRBV5-1 | TGCGCCAGCAGCCGTTACAGACAGGGAGGTTATAGTGAGCAGTTCTTC | CASSRYRQGGYSEQFF
TRBD1 | few | TRBJ1-3 | TRBV5-1 | TGCGCCAGCAGCTCCGACAGGGGGATAGGAAACACCATATATTTT | CASSSDRGIGNTIYF
. | . | TRBJ1-2 | TRBV28 | TGTGCCAGCAGTCTTCCTCGAACAGAGGGGGTTTTCTATGGCTACACCTTC | CASSLPRTEGVFYGYTF
TRBD2 | . | TRBJ2-1 | TRBV5-6 | TGTGCCAGCAGCCCGACCGGGACTAGATACAATGAGCAGTTCTTC | CASSPTGTRYNEQFF